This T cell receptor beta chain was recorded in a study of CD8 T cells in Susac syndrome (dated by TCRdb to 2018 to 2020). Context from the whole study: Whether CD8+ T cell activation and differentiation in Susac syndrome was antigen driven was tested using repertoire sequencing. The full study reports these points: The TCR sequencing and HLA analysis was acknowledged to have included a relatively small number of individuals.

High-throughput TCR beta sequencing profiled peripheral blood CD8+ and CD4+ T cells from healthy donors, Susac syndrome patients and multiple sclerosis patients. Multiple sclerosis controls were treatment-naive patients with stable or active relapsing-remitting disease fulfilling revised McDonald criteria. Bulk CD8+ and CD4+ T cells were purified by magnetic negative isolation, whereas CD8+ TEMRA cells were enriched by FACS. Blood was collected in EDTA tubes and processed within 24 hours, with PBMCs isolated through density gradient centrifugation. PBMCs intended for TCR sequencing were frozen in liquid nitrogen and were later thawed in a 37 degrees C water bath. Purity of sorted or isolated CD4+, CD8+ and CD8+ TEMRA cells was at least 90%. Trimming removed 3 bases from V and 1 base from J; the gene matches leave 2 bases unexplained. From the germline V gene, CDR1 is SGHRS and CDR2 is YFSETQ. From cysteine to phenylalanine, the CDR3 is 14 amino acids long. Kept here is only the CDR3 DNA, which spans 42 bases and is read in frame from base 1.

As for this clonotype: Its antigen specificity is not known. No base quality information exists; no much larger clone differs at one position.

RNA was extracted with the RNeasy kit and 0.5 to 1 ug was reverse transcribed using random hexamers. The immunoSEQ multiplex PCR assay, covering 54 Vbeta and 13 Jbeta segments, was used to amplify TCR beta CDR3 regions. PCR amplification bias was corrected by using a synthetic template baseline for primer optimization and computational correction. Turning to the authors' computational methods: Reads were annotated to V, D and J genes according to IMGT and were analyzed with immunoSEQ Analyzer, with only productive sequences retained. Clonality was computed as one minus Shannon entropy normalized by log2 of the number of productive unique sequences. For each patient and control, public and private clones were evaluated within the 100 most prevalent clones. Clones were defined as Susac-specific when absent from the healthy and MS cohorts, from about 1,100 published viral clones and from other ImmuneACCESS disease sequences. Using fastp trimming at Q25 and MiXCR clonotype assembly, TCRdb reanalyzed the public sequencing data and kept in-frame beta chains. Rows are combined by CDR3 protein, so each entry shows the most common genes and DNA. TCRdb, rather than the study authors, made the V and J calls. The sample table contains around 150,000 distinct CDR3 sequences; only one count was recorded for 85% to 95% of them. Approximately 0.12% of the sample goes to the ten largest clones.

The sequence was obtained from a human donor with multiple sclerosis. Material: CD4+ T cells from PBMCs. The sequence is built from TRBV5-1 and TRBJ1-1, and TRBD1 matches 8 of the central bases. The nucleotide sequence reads TGCGCCAGCAGCTGGGGGACAGGGAACACTGAAGCTTTCTTT. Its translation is CASSWGTGNTEAFF. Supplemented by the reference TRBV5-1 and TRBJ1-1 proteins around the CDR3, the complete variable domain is KAGVTQTPRYLIKTRGQQVTLSCSPISGHRSVSWYQQTPGQGLQFLFEYFSETQRNKGNFPGRFSGRQFSNSRSEMNVSTLELGDSALYLCASSWGTGNTEAFFGQGTRLTVV.